This T cell receptor beta chain was retrieved from a study of blood T cell repertoires in COVID-19. As for the study in general: Some COVID-19 samples were acute and others convalescent; all came from the United States, Italy and Spain. PBMCs, B-cell-depleted T cells, or T cells provided the cDNA or gDNA that made up the material.

This clone was counted a few times. Seattle cases were enrolled at active infection and followed longitudinally. In the authors' workflow: Estimates of nucleated cell counts were drawn from the amplification of reference gene primers. Profiling relied on immunoSEQ multiplex PCR, and the TCRdb table lists in-frame clones only, not all of them. That table is the source of V, J and clone size, and D and trimming were worked out from the DNA. The data hold about 160,000 clones, with around 74% observed a single time. The sequenced material came from peripheral blood. The TCR comes from a woman aged 55-70 years with COVID-19, enrolled during active disease.

The CDR3 DNA follows: TGTGCCAGCAGTGGGACAGGGGTCCGTCAGCCCCAGCATTTT. Translating gives CASSGTGVRQPQHF. The J gene is TRBJ1-5, the V gene TRBV2; 9 bases are shared with TRBD1. The CDR3 is made up of 14 amino acids. V was clipped by 4 bases and J by 6 bases; unmatched bases: 4. The V gene's germline CDR1 is SNHLY and CDR2 FYNNEI.